These 10 T cell receptor beta chains were all obtained from the same sample, sequenced in a study of cytomegalovirus exposure and HLA in healthy donors. A multiplex PCR was run with 60 Vbeta primers and 13 Jbeta primers. Assay used: immunoSEQ multiplex PCR; TCRdb lists only in-frame clones, some missing. Among under 150,000 clones listed, approximately 85% were seen once. Sequenced material: PBMCs. These receptor sequences come from a young woman in good health and CMV-seropositive.

By proportion, this clone is medium-sized. The chain combines TRBV5-4 with TRBJ1-2; D unclear. CDR1 SGHNT and CDR2 YYREEE come from the germline V gene (reference sequence). V lost 0 bases to trimming and J lost 6 bases, with 9 bases between them. This CDR3 is built from 13 residues. The CDR3 protein is CASSLEPTDGYTF. The CDR3, as DNA: TGTGCCAGCAGCTTGGAACCCACAGATGGCTACACCTTC.

The J gene is TRBJ1-2, the V gene TRBV4-2, with D possibly being TRBD1 (5 bases). Trimming shortened V by 1 base and J by 6 bases, and 15 bases separated the two germline ends. CDR1 and CDR2 from the germline V gene are LGHNA and YNFKEQ. This CDR3 comprises 15 residues. CDR3 nucleotides: TGTGCCAGCAGCCAAGCCACCGGTCCGGGGGATGGCTACACCTTC. It yields the protein CASSQATGPGDGYTF.

This chain connects TRBV14 to TRBJ2-1; possibly TRBD2 for D (6 bases). Germline CDR1 and CDR2: SGHDN and FVKESK. The CDR3 loop spans 15 amino acids. The V end lost 4 bases, the J end lost 4 bases, and 14 bases lay between the germline ends. The CDR3 DNA sequence: TGTGCCAGCAGCCCCCGGAAGGAGGGATACAATGAGCAGTTCTTC. Protein: CASSPRKEGYNEQFF.

The chain uses TRBV5-1 and TRBJ2-7; D uncertain. CDR1 SGHRS and CDR2 YFSETQ come from the germline V gene. Trimming took 0 bases from V and 0 from J, leaving 7 bases between them. The CDR3 contains 14 residues. This CDR3 reads CASSLDRSSYEQYF. The CDR3 DNA follows: TGCGCCAGCAGCTTGGATAGGAGCTCCTACGAGCAGTACTTC.

This chain connects TRBV4-2 to TRBJ2-5, with 7 positions matching TRBD2. Looked up from germline, CDR1 is LGHNA and CDR2 is YNFKEQ. CDR3 length: 16 amino acids. With 4 bases clipped from V and 5 bases from J, the junction kept 13 bases outside the gene matches. This CDR3 is CASSPRGVAGRETQYF. CDR3 DNA: TGTGCCAGCAGCCCCCGGGGGGTGGCGGGCAGGGAGACCCAGTACTTC.

This clone appeared once. This chain connects TRBV7-9 to TRBJ1-2; D is possibly TRBD1 (6 bases). The CDR3 consists of 15 residues. The V end lost 1 base, the J end lost 5 bases, and 14 bases lay between the germline ends. Germline V CDR1 and CDR2: SEHNR, FQNEAQ (reference sequence). CDR3 sequence (DNA): TGTGCCAGCAGCTTAGGGGCAGGGGCGGGTTATGGCTACACCTTC. This sequence encodes CASSLGAGAGYGYTF.

The chain uses TRBV11-3 and TRBJ2-1, with a possible D match to TRBD2 (5 bases). The CDR3 sequence is 14 residues long. CDR1 is SGHNT and CDR2 is YENEEA in the germline V gene. V was pared by 5 bases and J by 8 bases, with 16 bases between. The DNA for the CDR3 is TGTGCCAGCAGCCCCTTAGGGAGCAGCGATGAGCAGTTCTTC. This translates into CASSPLGSSDEQFF.

The chain has TRBV6-1 and TRBJ1-2, with D maybe TRBD1 (6 bases). This CDR3 contains 13 residues. CDR1 is MNHNS and CDR2 is SASEGT in the germline V gene. V dropped 3 bases and J dropped 5 bases, with 10 bases sitting between them. The CDR3: CASSDGQGYGYTF. The CDR3 nucleotides read TGTGCCAGCAGTGATGGCCAGGGGTATGGCTACACCTTC.

This clone showed up just a few times. The chain combines TRBV30 with TRBJ1-5, with D unclear. The CDR3 loop spans 13 amino acids. The germline CDR1 and CDR2 sequences are GTSNPN and SVGIG (reference sequence). V lost 3 bases to trimming and J lost 6 bases, with 12 bases between them. The CDR3 coding sequence is TGTGCCTGGAGCCCCAGCGTGGGTCAGCCCCAGCATTTT. Amino acids: CAWSPSVGQPQHF.

The chain has TRBV6-6 and TRBJ2-2, with 8 bases matching TRBD2. Germline V gene data show CDR1 as MNHNY and CDR2 as SVGAGI (reference sequence). CDR3 length equals 16 residues. Trimming took 0 bases from V and 7 from J; bases not matched to a gene: 7. This CDR3 reads CASSYSSGTSHGELFF. CDR3 coding DNA: TGTGCCAGCAGTTACTCTAGCGGGACAAGCCACGGGGAGCTGTTTTTT.